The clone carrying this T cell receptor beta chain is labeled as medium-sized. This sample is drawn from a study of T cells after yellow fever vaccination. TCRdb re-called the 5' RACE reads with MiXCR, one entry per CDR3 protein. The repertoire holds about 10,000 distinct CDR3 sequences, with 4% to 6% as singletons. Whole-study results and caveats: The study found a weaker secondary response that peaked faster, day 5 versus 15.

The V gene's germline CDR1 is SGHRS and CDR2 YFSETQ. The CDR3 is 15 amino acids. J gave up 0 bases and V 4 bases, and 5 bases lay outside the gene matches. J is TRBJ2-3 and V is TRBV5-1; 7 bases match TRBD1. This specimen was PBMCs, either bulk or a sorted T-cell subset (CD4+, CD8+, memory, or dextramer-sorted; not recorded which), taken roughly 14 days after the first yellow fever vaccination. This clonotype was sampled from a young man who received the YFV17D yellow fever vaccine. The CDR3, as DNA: TGCGCCAGCAGCCCGGGACAGCTAAGCACAGATACGCAGTATTTT. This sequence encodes CASSPGQLSTDTQYF.